This entry lists 15 T cell receptor beta chains sequenced from one sample in a study of human T cells and chemical hapten exposure. Time point described: patch test 2, 6 weeks after DPC sensitization. Sample treatment: therapeutic diphenylcyclopropenone sensitization with weekly scalp DPC. MiXCR, run by TCRdb on the RACE reads, gives a single entry per CDR3 protein. The sample has roughly 120,000 distinct CDR3 sequences; about a tenth are singletons. The material was whole blood, obtained in connection with sensitization to the hapten diphenylcyclopropenone (DPC). These receptors were collected from a woman aged 40 to 49 with alopecia areata. Some clones in this sample may be carry-over from other donors' samples.

This clonotype was picked up many times. The chain links TRBV5-4 to TRBJ2-5; TRBD1 might be the D (5 bases). CDR1 and CDR2 from the germline V gene are SGHNT and YYREEE (reference sequence). Trimming took 4 bases from V and 1 from J, leaving 14 bases between them. The CDR3 contains 15 residues. DNA of the CDR3: TGTGCCAGCAGCCTCCCAGGGTCCCGCCAAGAGACCCAGTACTTC. It translates to CASSLPGSRQETQYF.

The gene calls are TRBV11-2 and TRBJ2-1; 9 bases line up with TRBD2. CDR3 length: 16 amino acids. Unmatched junction bases numbered 9, after V lost 5 bases and J lost 4 bases. Germline values: CDR1 SGHAT, CDR2 FQNNGV. The CDR3 loop reads CASSHPPSGVYNEQFF. CDR3 bases: TGTGCCAGCAGCCATCCCCCTAGCGGGGTTTACAATGAGCAGTTCTTC.

The chain carries TRBV29-1 and TRBJ1-5; 10 bases map to TRBD1. Per the germline V gene, CDR1 is SQVTM and CDR2 is ANQGSEA. This CDR3 is 14 amino acids long. The trim removed 7 bases at V and 11 bases at J, leaving 14 bases unmatched. DNA of the CDR3: TGCAGCGCTTCCTTCTCGACAGGGGGCTCGACCCAGCATTTT. This translates into CSASFSTGGSTQHF.

This clonotype has a handful of counts. CDR3 DNA: TGTGCCAGCAGCCTTCGTAAGGAGGGAGAGACCCAGTACTTC. Protein: CASSLRKEGETQYF. The gene calls are TRBV6-2 or TRBV6-3 and TRBJ2-5; tentatively, D is TRBD2 (6 bases). Germline CDR1 is MNHEY and CDR2 is SVGEGT. The ends were cut back, 6 bases at V and 4 bases at J, with 15 bases in the middle. The CDR3 spans 14 residues.

This clonotype was counted many times. The chain recombines TRBV6-5 with TRBJ1-2; 10 positions match TRBD1. The junction had 6 bases not matched to a gene; V was cut back by 4 bases and J by 1 base. Germline V gene sequence: CDR1 MNHEY, CDR2 SVGAGI. CDR3 length: 16 residues. The CDR3 loop reads CASSSPRDRGNYGYTF. Written as DNA, the CDR3 is TGTGCCAGCAGTTCTCCCCGGGACAGGGGTAACTATGGCTACACCTTC.

This chain joins TRBV7-9 and TRBJ2-7, with TRBD2 identical over 13 bases. CDR1 SEHNR and CDR2 FQNEAQ come from the germline V gene (reference sequence). This CDR3 is 15 amino acids long. After removal of 5 bases from V and 5 bases from J, the junction contained 6 bases not matched to a gene. CDR3 nucleotides: TGTGCCAGCAGCGTGACTAGCGGGGGGTTCGACGAGCAGTACTTC. It translates to CASSVTSGGFDEQYF.

This clonotype was detected many times. The chain is built from TRBV3-1 and TRBJ1-2; no clear D. The CDR3 covers 13 residues. Germline values: CDR1 LGHDT, CDR2 YNNKEL (reference sequence). V lost 4 bases and J lost 3, with 9 bases in between. This CDR3 is CASSRAEDYGYTF. DNA for the CDR3: TGTGCCAGCAGCCGGGCGGAGGACTATGGCTACACCTTC.

This sequence joins TRBV5-6 and TRBJ2-3; the D gene is possibly TRBD1 (6 bases). The germline gives CDR1 SGHDT, CDR2 YYEEEE. This CDR3 region has 14 residues. Between the trimmed V and J ends, which lost 4 bases and 2 bases, there was a span of 11 bases. The CDR3 spells CASSLMGATDTQYF. CDR3 nucleotides: TGTGCCAGCAGCCTGATGGGGGCCACAGATACGCAGTATTTT.

This clonotype was seen many times. The chain combines TRBV5-1 with TRBJ2-5; the match to TRBD1 covers 9 bases. Trimming cost V 4 bases and J 5 bases; bases outside gene matches: 12. Germline V gene lookup returns CDR1 SGHRS and CDR2 YFSETQ. The CDR3 consists of 16 residues. This CDR3 reads CASSGGQGPYYETQYF. The CDR3 bases are TGCGCCAGCAGCGGTGGACAGGGGCCGTATTACGAGACCCAGTACTTC.

This clonotype came up a few times. DNA of the CDR3: TGTGCCAGCAGCTTGATGGGGGGTTACAATGAGCAGTTCTTC. This gives the protein CASSLMGGYNEQFF. The V call is TRBV5-5, the J call TRBJ2-1, with D perhaps TRBD2 (6 bases). The ends were cut back, 1 base at V and 4 bases at J, with 9 bases in the middle. Per the germline V gene, CDR1 is SGHKS and CDR2 is YYEKEE (reference sequence). This CDR3 contains 14 residues. The full variable domain, its missing parts supplied by reference TRBV5-5 and TRBJ2-1, is DAGVTQSPTHLIKTRGQQVTLRCSPISGHKSVSWYQQVLGQGPQFIFQYYEKEERGRGNFPDRFSARQFPNYSSELNVNALLLGDSALYLCASSLMGGYNEQFFGPGTRLTVL.

J is TRBJ2-4 and V is TRBV20-1; 9 nucleotides line up with TRBD2. V dropped 5 bases and J dropped 7; count of bases not matched to a gene: 12. The CDR3 contains 15 residues. The germline CDR1 and CDR2 sequences are DFQATT and SNEGSKA (reference sequence). The CDR3 here is CSAAPAGGLGNIQYF. The CDR3 nucleotides read TGCAGTGCTGCCCCGGCGGGGGGGCTGGGGAACATTCAGTACTTC.

This clonotype was counted many times. The chain is built from TRBV12-3 or TRBV12-4 and TRBJ1-1; D gene unclear. The CDR3 is 12 residues long. Trimming removed 6 bases from V and 5 bases from J, with 10 bases in between. CDR3 loop: CASRAERTEAFF. The CDR3 DNA sequence: TGTGCCAGCAGGGCGGAGAGGACTGAAGCTTTCTTT.

V gene TRBV30 combines with J gene TRBJ2-2, with D perhaps TRBD2 (5 bases). Germline CDR1 reads GTSNPN; CDR2 reads SVGIG (reference sequence). The CDR3 totals 14 residues. V lost 4 bases and J 4 bases, leaving 13 bases between the germline ends. The CDR3 bases are TGTGCCTGGATGGTGGGCGCGGGCACCGGGGAGCTGTTTTTT. It translates to CAWMVGAGTGELFF.

This clonotype was detected many times. The rearrangement links TRBV6-5 to TRBJ1-5; no firm D call. The CDR3 has 13 amino acids. Trimming left V 6 bases short and J 9 bases short, with 15 bases between. Germline assignment: CDR1 MNHEY and CDR2 SVGAGI. The CDR3 spells CASRPGLTGPQHF. DNA for the CDR3: TGTGCCAGCAGACCCGGGCTGACTGGGCCCCAGCATTTT.

The table lists this clonotype with many counts. The chain combines TRBV20-1 with TRBJ2-5; TRBD1 agrees at 9 bases. V dropped 6 bases and J dropped 0; count of bases not matched to a gene: 8. The germline V gene encodes CDR1 DFQATT and CDR2 SNEGSKA (reference sequence). This CDR3 region has 15 residues. For the CDR3, the DNA is TGCAGTGCCCAGGGACAGGGAGGGGACCAAGAGACCCAGTACTTC. Its translation: CSAQGQGGDQETQYF.